The TCR beta chain under discussion was sequenced for a study of CD8+ T cells in alopecia areata. V trimming: 7 bases; J trimming: 6 bases; junction bases outside the gene matches: 8. The CDR3 totals 13 residues. Germline CDR1 and CDR2: SGDLS and YYNGEE. The sequencing template was cDNA reverse transcribed from extracted RNA. Here immunoSEQ multiplex PCR was the method, and the copy in TCRdb shows in-frame clones only, minus some. The top ten hold 36% of the sample, which has some 150,000 clones, roughly 58% seen once. To note about this clone: Its antigen is currently unknown.

Findings of the study overall: Scalp sequencing captures resident alphabeta T cells of normal skin too. Affected lesional scalp, above all in alopecia totalis/universalis, was more clonal than normal scalp. TCR sharing across patients was less clear than in mice, possibly HLA-related.

The sequenced sample consisted of CD8+ T cells sorted from blood. V gene TRBV9 combines with J gene TRBJ1-2, with 8 bases lining up with TRBD1. The sequence was collected from a human donor in good health. The CDR3 loop is CASGKNRGDGYTF. The CDR3 DNA reads as TGTGCCAGCGGTAAAAACAGGGGGGATGGCTACACCTTC.